This T cell receptor (beta chain) was found in a study of blood T cell repertoires in COVID-19. Original processing notes: For nucleated cells, counts were estimated from reference gene primer amplification. TCRdb's table, derived via immunoSEQ multiplex PCR, lists solely in-frame clones and lacks some. V and J calls and clone size are those listed in that table; D and trimming were worked out from the DNA. Counted here are under 350,000 clones, 85% occurring once; the ten biggest clones make up about 14%. With V trimmed by 2 bases and J by 4 bases, 8 bases remained unmatched. Germline V lookup: CDR1 GTSNPN, CDR2 SVGIG (reference sequence). The CDR3 has 14 amino acids.

Sequencing was carried out using peripheral blood. The receptor was derived from a human donor in a cohort sampled during active COVID-19. The rearrangement links TRBV30 to TRBJ2-7; TRBD1 matches at 7 bases. The DNA for the CDR3 is TGTGCCTGGAGTCCTAAGGGGGCGTCTTACGAGCAGTACTTC. It codes for CAWSPKGASYEQYF.